A selection of T cell receptor beta chains follows, all from one sample in a study of vaccination effects on CD4 cells after COVID-19. These receptors are not linked to any known antigen. Assay: immunoSEQ multiplex PCR; the TCRdb copy retains only in-frame clones and omits some. The repertoire holds about 65,000 clones, with roughly 76% as singletons. The source was CD4+ T cells from PBMCs cultured with HCoV-NL63 spike peptides, collected before COVID-19 vaccination. The receptor source for this set is a human donor who received a COVID-19 vaccine. Each CDR3 is given with its conserved first and last residue. Fields, in order: V gene, J gene, D gene, clone size, CDR3 length, CDR3 protein, CDR3 DNA. A D gene is named only where the DNA matches it firmly. Expanded clones are given a class, and other clones once, few, many or no size at all.

V gene: TRBV19
J gene: TRBJ2-3
D gene: NA
clone size: once
CDR3 length: 14
CDR3 protein: CASSTVAWTDTQYF
CDR3 DNA: TGTGCCAGTAGTACGGTAGCCTGGACAGATACGCAGTATTTT

V gene: TRBV9
J gene: TRBJ2-1
D gene: TRBD1
clone size: NA
CDR3 length: 15
CDR3 protein: CASSLTGSTYNEQFF
CDR3 DNA: TGTGCCAGCAGCTTGACAGGGTCTACCTACAATGAGCAGTTCTTC

V gene: TRBV30
J gene: TRBJ1-1
D gene: NA
clone size: few
CDR3 length: 14
CDR3 protein: CAWDPTRVNTEAFF
CDR3 DNA: TGTGCCTGGGATCCTACAAGGGTGAACACTGAAGCTTTCTTT

V gene: TRBV24-1
J gene: TRBJ1-6
D gene: NA
clone size: NA
CDR3 length: 14
CDR3 protein: CATSDGTGNSPLHF
CDR3 DNA: TGTGCCACCAGTGATGGCACAGGAAATTCACCCCTCCACTTT

V gene: TRBV6-5
J gene: TRBJ2-3
D gene: NA
clone size: NA
CDR3 length: 14
CDR3 protein: CASKAGFFTDTQYF
CDR3 DNA: TGTGCCAGCAAGGCAGGTTTCTTCACAGATACGCAGTATTTT

V gene: TRBV28
J gene: TRBJ1-5
D gene: NA
clone size: NA
CDR3 length: 13
CDR3 protein: CASSLYRAQPQHF
CDR3 DNA: TGTGCCAGCAGTTTATACAGGGCCCAGCCCCAGCATTTT

V gene: TRBV6-5
J gene: TRBJ1-1
D gene: NA
clone size: NA
CDR3 length: 13
CDR3 protein: CASSYTRGTEAFF
CDR3 DNA: TGTGCCAGCAGTTACACCAGGGGCACTGAAGCTTTCTTT

V gene: TRBV19
J gene: TRBJ1-2
D gene: NA
clone size: NA
CDR3 length: 15
CDR3 protein: CASSKGRGAIYGYTF
CDR3 DNA: TGTGCCAGTAGTAAAGGGCGGGGCGCCATCTATGGCTACACCTTC

V gene: TRBV9
J gene: TRBJ2-3
D gene: NA
clone size: NA
CDR3 length: 14
CDR3 protein: CASSVRELMDTQYF
CDR3 DNA: TGTGCCAGCAGCGTCAGGGAATTAATGGATACGCAGTATTTT

V gene: TRBV20-1
J gene: TRBJ1-2
D gene: NA
clone size: few
CDR3 length: 14
CDR3 protein: CSASYPGEVYGYTF
CDR3 DNA: TGCAGTGCTAGTTACCCAGGGGAGGTCTATGGCTACACCTTC

V gene: TRBV7-7
J gene: TRBJ2-3
D gene: TRBD1
clone size: NA
CDR3 length: 13
CDR3 protein: CASSLDRGNTQYF
CDR3 DNA: TGTGCCAGCAGCTTAGACAGGGGAAATACGCAGTATTTT

V gene: TRBV7-2
J gene: TRBJ1-5
D gene: NA
clone size: NA
CDR3 length: 17
CDR3 protein: CASSLDPLGGFGQPQHF
CDR3 DNA: TGTGCCAGCAGCTTAGACCCGCTGGGGGGGTTCGGACAGCCCCAGCATTTT

V gene: TRBV2
J gene: TRBJ2-3
D gene: TRBD2
clone size: NA
CDR3 length: 17
CDR3 protein: CASSEGILAGVTDTQYF
CDR3 DNA: TGTGCCAGCAGTGAAGGGATCCTAGCGGGGGTCACAGATACGCAGTATTTT

V gene: TRBV10-3
J gene: TRBJ2-1
D gene: NA
clone size: NA
CDR3 length: 11
CDR3 protein: CAISESTRQFF
CDR3 DNA: TGTGCCATCAGTGAGTCGACACGGCAGTTCTTC

V gene: TRBV7-2
J gene: TRBJ1-1
D gene: NA
clone size: NA
CDR3 length: 11
CDR3 protein: CASSLGRVAFF
CDR3 DNA: TGTGCCAGCAGCCTAGGGAGGGTGGCTTTCTTT

V gene: TRBV24-1
J gene: TRBJ2-5
D gene: NA
clone size: NA
CDR3 length: 15
CDR3 protein: CATSDFGQHQETQYF
CDR3 DNA: TGTGCCACCAGTGATTTCGGGCAGCACCAAGAGACCCAGTACTTC

V gene: TRBV24-1
J gene: TRBJ2-1
D gene: NA
clone size: NA
CDR3 length: 15
CDR3 protein: CATSDAGTAYNEQFF
CDR3 DNA: TGTGCCACCAGTGATGCCGGGACTGCCTACAATGAGCAGTTCTTC

V gene: TRBV10-2
J gene: TRBJ1-6
D gene: TRBD1
clone size: NA
CDR3 length: 16
CDR3 protein: CASGSALGQENSPLHF
CDR3 DNA: TGCGCCAGCGGGAGTGCCCTCGGACAGGAAAATTCACCCCTCCACTTT

V gene: TRBV19
J gene: TRBJ2-2
D gene: NA
clone size: NA
CDR3 length: 14
CDR3 protein: CASSIPGSTGELFF
CDR3 DNA: TGTGCCAGTAGTATTCCGGGGTCCACCGGGGAGCTGTTTTTT

V gene: TRBV5-1
J gene: TRBJ1-5
D gene: NA
clone size: few
CDR3 length: 14
CDR3 protein: CASSLDGGNQPQHF
CDR3 DNA: TGCGCCAGCAGCTTGGACGGGGGAAATCAGCCCCAGCATTTT

V gene: TRBV24-1
J gene: TRBJ2-2
D gene: NA
clone size: few
CDR3 length: 15
CDR3 protein: CATSEPTTTTGELFF
CDR3 DNA: TGTGCCACCAGTGAGCCGACCACCACCACCGGGGAGCTGTTTTTT

V gene: TRBV19
J gene: TRBJ2-6
D gene: TRBD1
clone size: NA
CDR3 length: 16
CDR3 protein: CASWTGVYSGANVLTF
CDR3 DNA: TGTGCCAGTTGGACAGGTGTCTACTCTGGGGCCAACGTCCTGACTTTC